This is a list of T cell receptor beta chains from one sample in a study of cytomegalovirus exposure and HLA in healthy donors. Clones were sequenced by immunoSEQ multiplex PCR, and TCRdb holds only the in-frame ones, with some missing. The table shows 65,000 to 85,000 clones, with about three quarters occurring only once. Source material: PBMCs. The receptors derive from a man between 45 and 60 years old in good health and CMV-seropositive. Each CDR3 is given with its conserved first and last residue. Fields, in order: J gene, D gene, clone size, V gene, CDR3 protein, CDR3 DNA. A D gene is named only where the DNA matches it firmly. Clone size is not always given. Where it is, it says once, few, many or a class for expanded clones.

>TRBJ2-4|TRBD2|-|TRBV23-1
CASTGRSVGLAGASAKNIQYF
TGCGCCAGCACCGGTAGGAGCGTCGGACTAGCTGGGGCATCGGCCAAAAACATTCAGTACTTC
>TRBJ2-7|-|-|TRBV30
CAWRTSGTMHEQYF
TGTGCCTGGAGAACGTCCGGGACAATGCACGAGCAGTACTTC
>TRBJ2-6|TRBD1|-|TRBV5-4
CASSLGGTGDSGANVLTF
TGTGCCAGCAGCTTGGGTGGGACAGGTGACTCTGGGGCCAACGTCCTGACTTTC
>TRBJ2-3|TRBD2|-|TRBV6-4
CASSAGLSSSDTQYF
TGTGCCAGCAGCGCGGGACTAAGTTCTAGCGATACGCAGTATTTT
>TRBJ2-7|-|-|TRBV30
CAWSGRYEGTYYEQYF
TGTGCCTGGAGTGGTCGTTATGAGGGGACTTACTACGAGCAGTACTTC
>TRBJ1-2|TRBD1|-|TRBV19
CASSSPGGSGYTF
TGTGCCAGTAGTTCCCCAGGGGGCTCTGGCTACACCTTC
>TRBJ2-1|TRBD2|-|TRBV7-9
CASSFLLAGINEQFF
TGTGCCAGCAGCTTTTTGCTAGCGGGAATCAATGAGCAGTTCTTC
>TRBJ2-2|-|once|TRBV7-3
CASSSQTGSGELFF
TGTGCCAGCAGCTCCCAAACAGGTTCCGGGGAGCTGTTTTTT
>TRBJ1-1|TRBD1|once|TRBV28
CASSWTGRAAEAFF
TGTGCCAGCAGCTGGACAGGGAGGGCGGCTGAAGCTTTCTTT
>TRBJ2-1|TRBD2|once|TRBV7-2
CATYRLARYNEQFF
TGTGCCACCTATCGACTAGCTCGTTACAATGAGCAGTTCTTC
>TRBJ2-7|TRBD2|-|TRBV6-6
CASRIAGEVPYEQYF
TGTGCCAGCAGGATAGCGGGGGAAGTGCCCTACGAGCAGTACTTC